These T cell receptor beta chains were read from a single sample in a study of Ad26.COV2.S vaccination and SARS-CoV-2 variants. The method was immunoSEQ multiplex PCR; TCRdb's version includes in-frame clones alone and lacks a portion of them. The repertoire holds fewer than 400,000 clones, over 80% seen once, with approximately 2.1% in the top ten. Sequences were derived from peripheral blood, sampled in a trial of Ad26.COV2.S vaccine versus placebo. The receptors originated from a person aged 18-65 years who received the Ad26.COV2.S COVID-19 vaccine or a placebo. The CDR3 runs from the conserved cysteine through the conserved F or W. Fields, in order: J gene, clone size, V gene, D gene, CDR3 protein, CDR3 DNA. The D gene is left open where the match is weak. The size of a clone is reported for some rows only, either as once, few or many, or as a class for expanded clones.

J: TRBJ1-2
size: few
V: TRBV7-8
D: .
CDR3: CASSSRGGGDYGYTF
DNA: TGTGCCAGCAGCTCCCGAGGAGGAGGGGACTATGGCTACACCTTC

J: TRBJ1-4
size: .
V: TRBV11-1
D: .
CDR3: CASSPMRTQEKLFF
DNA: TGTGCCAGCAGCCCTATGCGGACGCAAGAAAAACTGTTTTTT

J: TRBJ2-7
size: .
V: TRBV5-1
D: .
CDR3: CASSLWAGQSYEQYF
DNA: TGCGCCAGCAGCTTGTGGGCAGGGCAGTCCTACGAGCAGTACTTC

J: TRBJ2-3
size: .
V: TRBV7-2
D: .
CDR3: CASSLLGTDTQYF
DNA: TGTGCCAGCAGCCTCCTGGGCACAGATACGCAGTATTTT

J: TRBJ2-7
size: once
V: TRBV19
D: .
CDR3: CASSIGGSYEQYF
DNA: TGTGCCAGTAGTATCGGGGGATCCTACGAGCAGTACTTC

J: TRBJ1-5
size: .
V: TRBV11-2
D: .
CDR3: CASSLGGFSNQPQHF
DNA: TGTGCCAGCAGCCTCGGGGGATTTAGCAATCAGCCCCAGCATTTT

J: TRBJ2-7
size: .
V: TRBV27
D: TRBD2
CDR3: CASSPAGTYEQYF
DNA: TGTGCCAGCAGCCCAGCGGGAACCTACGAGCAGTACTTC

J: TRBJ1-2
size: .
V: TRBV9
D: TRBD1
CDR3: CASSVGAGTGYLQGDGYTF
DNA: TGTGCCAGCAGCGTAGGGGCAGGGACAGGCTACCTCCAGGGGGATGGCTACACCTTC

J: TRBJ1-3
size: .
V: TRBV9
D: .
CDR3: CASSVAPPYSGNTIYF
DNA: TGTGCCAGCAGCGTAGCTCCTCCCTACTCTGGAAACACCATATATTTT

J: TRBJ2-3
size: .
V: TRBV6-5
D: .
CDR3: CATSSEGDTQYF
DNA: TGTGCCACCAGTTCTGAGGGGGATACGCAGTATTTT

J: TRBJ2-5
size: once
V: TRBV5-1
D: .
CDR3: CASSLTAQETQYF
DNA: TGCGCCAGCAGCTTGACAGCCCAAGAGACCCAGTACTTC

J: TRBJ2-2
size: .
V: TRBV5-1
D: .
CDR3: CASSFGGPDTGELFF
DNA: TGCGCCAGCAGCTTTGGGGGGCCCGACACCGGGGAGCTGTTTTTT

J: TRBJ2-3
size: once
V: TRBV27
D: .
CDR3: CASSFYRQTNTDTQYF
DNA: TGTGCCAGCAGTTTCTATCGGCAGACAAACACAGATACGCAGTATTTT

J: TRBJ2-3
size: .
V: TRBV19
D: TRBD2
CDR3: CASSRRGGAGTDTQYF
DNA: TGTGCCAGTAGCCGTCGCGGGGGGGCAGGCACAGATACGCAGTATTTT

J: TRBJ1-3
size: .
V: TRBV7-2
D: .
CDR3: CASSLIRGAGNTIYF
DNA: TGTGCCAGCAGCTTAATTCGGGGCGCGGGAAACACCATATATTTT

J: TRBJ2-7
size: .
V: TRBV5-1
D: .
CDR3: CASTLDPGIAYEQYF
DNA: TGCGCCAGCACTCTCGACCCAGGGATCGCCTACGAGCAGTACTTC

J: TRBJ2-7
size: .
V: TRBV5-1
D: .
CDR3: CASSLVAELYYEQYF
DNA: TGCGCCAGCAGCTTGGTGGCAGAGCTTTACTACGAGCAGTACTTC

J: TRBJ2-7
size: .
V: TRBV5-1
D: TRBD1
CDR3: CASSRDRGHSYEQYF
DNA: TGCGCCAGCAGCAGAGACAGGGGGCACTCCTACGAGCAGTACTTC

J: TRBJ2-2
size: .
V: TRBV2
D: .
CDR3: CASQTNPRSGELFF
DNA: TGTGCCAGCCAGACGAACCCTAGGTCCGGGGAGCTGTTTTTT

J: TRBJ2-7
size: few
V: TRBV5-1
D: .
CDR3: CASSFQGSSYEQYF
DNA: TGCGCCAGCAGCTTCCAGGGGAGCTCCTACGAGCAGTACTTC

J: TRBJ1-5
size: .
V: TRBV2
D: TRBD1
CDR3: CASQGQANQPQHF
DNA: TGTGCCAGCCAGGGACAGGCGAATCAGCCCCAGCATTTT

J: TRBJ1-1
size: .
V: TRBV2
D: .
CDR3: CASVGTRDTEAFF
DNA: TGTGCCAGTGTTGGGACGAGGGACACTGAAGCTTTCTTT

J: TRBJ2-7
size: .
V: TRBV2
D: TRBD1
CDR3: CASAGAQGPLREQYF
DNA: TGTGCCAGCGCAGGCGCACAGGGGCCCCTCCGGGAGCAGTACTTC

J: TRBJ1-3
size: .
V: TRBV24-1
D: .
CDR3: CATSAPSAGNTIYF
DNA: TGTGCCACCAGTGCTCCGAGCGCTGGAAACACCATATATTTT

J: TRBJ2-1
size: .
V: TRBV11-1
D: TRBD1
CDR3: CASSLDFRGRGEQFF
DNA: TGTGCCAGCAGCTTAGATTTCAGGGGGCGCGGTGAGCAGTTCTTC

J: TRBJ2-2
size: .
V: TRBV5-1
D: TRBD1
CDR3: CASSFLDRGPTGELFF
DNA: TGCGCCAGCAGCTTTCTTGACAGGGGACCCACCGGGGAGCTGTTTTTT

J: TRBJ2-5
size: once
V: TRBV5-1
D: .
CDR3: CASSLARLGQETQYF
DNA: TGCGCCAGCAGCTTGGCCCGACTGGGACAAGAGACCCAGTACTTC